This entry lists 27 T cell receptor beta chains sequenced from one sample in a study of T-cell memory formation after mild COVID-19. One entry per CDR3 protein results from TCRdb running MiXCR on the 5' RACE reads. The sample consists of fewer than 700,000 distinct CDR3 sequences, 15% to 20% of them appearing once. Sequenced sample: PBMCs or a T cell subset sorted from them (not recorded which). The receptor source for this set is an adult woman who had mild COVID-19 (a few samples of this study predate the infection). Cell type and time point are not known.

Only one count was recorded for this clonotype. The CDR3 region has the DNA TGTGCCAGTAGGGACAGTTTCTCTGGGGCCAACGTCCTGACTTTC. Translating it yields CASRDSFSGANVLTF. The V call is TRBV19, the J call TRBJ2-6, with D possibly matching TRBD1 (6 bases). CDR3 length: 15 residues. Germline lookup yields CDR1 LNHDA and CDR2 SQIVND (reference sequence). The V end lost 6 bases, the J end lost 0 bases, and 9 bases lay between the germline ends.

The V gene is TRBV24-1, the J gene TRBJ1-2, with D maybe TRBD1 (5 bases). CDR1 KGHDR and CDR2 SFDVKD come from the germline V gene. Trimming left V 4 bases short and J 8 bases short, with 13 bases between. CDR3 length: 13 amino acids. The CDR3 sequence is CATSDRGVRGYTF. CDR3 DNA: TGTGCCACCAGTGACAGAGGGGTCCGGGGCTACACCTTC.

The chain is built from TRBV4-3 and TRBJ2-3; D is unresolved. CDR1 is LGHNA and CDR2 is YSLEER in the germline V gene. V was shortened by 0 bases and J by 8 bases, with 9 bases between the two germline ends. CDR3 length: 13 residues. CDR3 nucleotide sequence: TGCGCCAGCAGCCAAGATCTCCGGTTTACGCAGTATTTT. This sequence encodes CASSQDLRFTQYF.

This clonotype was picked up a small number of times. A read error may account for a junction end that differs from germline. J is TRBJ2-1 and V is TRBV12-3 or TRBV12-4; maybe TRBD2 (6 bases). This CDR3 has 12 amino acids. Written as DNA, the CDR3 is TGTGCCAGCAGTTTACTTGGAGGGGCCCGAATCTTC. It translates to CASSLLGGARIF.

This clonotype was counted a few times. V is TRBV7-2 and J is TRBJ1-1; unclear D gene. The V end lost 2 bases, the J end lost 1 base, and 11 bases lay between the germline ends. CDR3 length: 15 amino acids. In germline, CDR1 is SGHTA, CDR2 FQGNSA. The CDR3 DNA follows: TGTGCCAGCAGCTTAAATAGGGTTGGGAACACTGAAGCTTTCTTT. This codes for CASSLNRVGNTEAFF.

This chain joins TRBV7-9 and TRBJ2-5; 12 bases map to TRBD2. Germline CDR1 is SEHNR and CDR2 is FQNEAQ (reference sequence). V trimming: 2 bases; J trimming: 4 bases; junction bases outside the gene matches: 5. The CDR3 runs to 16 residues. DNA for the CDR3: TGTGCCAGCAGCTTATCTAGCGGGAGGGCCCGAGAGACCCAGTACTTC. Translated, it gives CASSLSSGRARETQYF.

The J gene is TRBJ2-1, the V gene TRBV7-9, with D possibly being TRBD2 (6 bases). Germline assignment: CDR1 SEHNR and CDR2 FQNEAQ (reference sequence). The length of the CDR3 is 17 residues. V lost 1 base, J lost 0 bases, and 13 bases lay in between. CDR3 in amino acids: CASSLGPWDSSYNEQFF. The CDR3 DNA follows: TGTGCCAGCAGCTTAGGACCTTGGGACTCCTCCTACAATGAGCAGTTCTTC.

This clonotype was seen only a few times. V is TRBV18 and J is TRBJ2-1; D may be TRBD2 (6 bases). V dropped 3 bases and J dropped 8 bases, with 14 bases sitting between them. This CDR3 is built from 14 residues. Germline-derived CDR1 and CDR2 are KGHSH and LQKENI. The CDR3 DNA reads TGTGCCAGCTCACCTTATACCGGGAGATATGAGCAGTTCTTC. It codes for CASSPYTGRYEQFF.

This sequence joins TRBV7-9 and TRBJ1-5, with a possible D match to TRBD1 (5 bases). This CDR3 has 14 residues. The V end lost 5 bases, the J end lost 6 bases, and 14 bases lay between the germline ends. Germline V gene sequence: CDR1 SEHNR, CDR2 FQNEAQ (reference sequence). The CDR3 nucleotides are TGTGCCAGCAGCGGATCAGGGAGGAGTCAGCCCCAGCATTTT. This gives the protein CASSGSGRSQPQHF.

This clonotype appeared a few times. The V and J genes are TRBV2 and TRBJ2-1; D might be TRBD1 or TRBD2, each matching 5 bases. The CDR3 covers 14 residues. Germline lookup yields CDR1 SNHLY and CDR2 FYNNEI. Trimming removed 7 bases from V and 7 bases from J, with 17 bases in between. This chain's CDR3 is CASTRDGGWNEQFF. The CDR3 DNA reads TGTGCCAGCACTAGGGACGGAGGTTGGAATGAGCAGTTCTTC.

CDR3 sequence (DNA): TGCAGTGCTAGAGGGGGTATGGATCGGATTGGAATGAACACTGAAGCTTTCTTT. Translation: CSARGGMDRIGMNTEAFF. The rearrangement uses TRBV20-1 and TRBJ1-1; D gene uncertain. Germline V CDR1 and CDR2: DFQATT, SNEGSKA (reference sequence). Deletions cut 1 base from V and 0 bases from J, with 21 bases between. This CDR3 is 18 amino acids long.

This clonotype was detected once. This chain uses TRBV25-1 with TRBJ1-1; TRBD1 matches 7 bases. CDR1 and CDR2 from the germline V gene are MGHDK and SYGVNS. V trimming: 4 bases; J trimming: 8 bases; junction bases outside the gene matches: 1. This CDR3 contains 11 residues. CDR3 nucleotides: TGTGCCAGCAGTGCGACAGGGGAAGCTTTCTTT. This codes for CASSATGEAFF.

The rearrangement joins TRBV18 to TRBJ1-4; D is unclear. The CDR3 runs 15 residues. The V end lost 4 bases, the J end lost 7 bases, and 16 bases lay between the germline ends. From germline, CDR1 is KGHSH and CDR2 LQKENI. The CDR3 region is CASSQDRGSAEKLFF. DNA for the CDR3: TGTGCCAGCTCACAAGACCGGGGTTCGGCTGAAAAACTGTTTTTT.

This clonotype was recorded a few times. This chain uses TRBV30 with TRBJ1-1; D is ambiguous. With 2 bases removed from V and 3 bases from J, the gap between germline ends came to 19 bases. Germline V gene lookup returns CDR1 GTSNPN and CDR2 SVGIG (reference sequence). The CDR3 has 16 residues. Here the CDR3 DNA reads TGTGCCTGGAGTTACCCCCGGAGACGAAGGGACACTGAAGCTTTCTTT. This codes for CAWSYPRRRRDTEAFF.

This clonotype has a handful of counts. The chain carries TRBV4-2 and TRBJ2-7; D is unresolved. CDR1 and CDR2 (germline): LGHNA, YNFKEQ. V was shortened by 0 bases and J by 0 bases, with 21 bases between the two germline ends. The CDR3 runs to 19 residues. The CDR3 region has the DNA TGTGCCAGCAGCCAAGAGGGCGGCTTTGGAGTCATGTCCTCCTACGAGCAGTACTTC. Translated: CASSQEGGFGVMSSYEQYF.

This clonotype was seen only a few times. The V call is TRBV7-6, the J call TRBJ2-1, with TRBD1 matching over 9 bases. The J segment lost 6 bases and the V segment lost 1 base, leaving 7 bases of the junction unmatched. This CDR3 has 16 residues. The germline gives CDR1 SGHVS, CDR2 FNYEAQ. As DNA, the CDR3 is TGTGCCAGCAGCTTAGGCGGGGGACAGGGAACCAATGAGCAGTTCTTC. Its translation: CASSLGGGQGTNEQFF. The full variable domain, completed using reference TRBV7-6 and TRBJ2-1, is GAGVSQSPRYKVTKRGQDVALRCDPISGHVSLYWYRQALGQGPEFLTYFNYEAQQDKSGLPNDRFSAERPEGSISTLTIQRTEQRDSAMYRCASSLGGGQGTNEQFFGPGTRLTVL.

The rearrangement links TRBV6-6 to TRBJ2-5; a weak D match, TRBD1 (6 bases). The CDR3 runs 17 residues. V was cut by 0 bases and J by 4 bases, with 18 bases left in between. In germline, CDR1 is MNHNY, CDR2 SVGAGI (reference sequence). The CDR3 DNA follows: TGTGCCAGCAGTTACTCTTTGGACAGCAGAAAAGGAGAGACCCAGTACTTC. It translates to CASSYSLDSRKGETQYF.

This clonotype appeared many times. The chain recombines TRBV12-3 or TRBV12-4 with TRBJ2-1, with D possibly matching TRBD1 (6 bases). This CDR3 is 16 amino acids long. Trimming stripped 5 bases from V and 0 bases from J, with 14 bases between. The CDR3 DNA sequence: TGTGCCAGCAGTCCCCGGACAGTATCCTCCTACAATGAGCAGTTCTTC. This encodes CASSPRTVSSYNEQFF.

This clonotype came up many times. This rearrangement joins TRBV5-1 to TRBJ2-2; TRBD1 aligns across 8 bases. The germline gives CDR1 SGHRS, CDR2 YFSETQ. The CDR3 has 15 residues. Unmatched junction bases numbered 3, after V lost 4 bases and J lost 1 base. The CDR3, as DNA: TGCGCCAGCAGCAGGGGACAGGAGAACACCGGGGAGCTGTTTTTT. Translated: CASSRGQENTGELFF.

V gene TRBV7-9 combines with J gene TRBJ1-1; D possibly corresponds to TRBD1 (6 bases). This CDR3 has 16 residues. V was cut by 2 bases and J by 4 bases, with 17 bases left in between. Looked up from germline, CDR1 is SEHNR and CDR2 is FQNEAQ (reference sequence). The CDR3 protein is CASSLLDAGAGTEAFF. Here the CDR3 DNA reads TGTGCCAGCAGCTTACTTGACGCAGGGGCGGGCACTGAAGCTTTCTTT. The entire variable domain, with the rest obtained from reference TRBV7-9 and TRBJ1-1, is as follows: DTGVSQNPRHKITKRGQNVTFRCDPISEHNRLYWYRQTLGQGPEFLTYFQNEAQLEKSRLLSDRFSAERPKGSFSTLEIQRTEQGDSAMYLCASSLLDAGAGTEAFFGQGTRLTVV.

V gene TRBV7-9 combines with J gene TRBJ2-7; D gene uncertain. CDR3 length: 14 amino acids. Trimming pared 1 base from V and 4 bases from J, leaving 11 bases between. Germline V lookup: CDR1 SEHNR, CDR2 FQNEAQ (reference sequence). The CDR3 loop is CASSLDGRSYEQYF. The CDR3 coding sequence is TGTGCCAGCAGCTTAGACGGGCGGTCTTACGAGCAGTACTTC.

There are a few counts of this clonotype. This chain uses TRBV2 with TRBJ2-1, with D tentatively TRBD2 (5 bases). CDR3 length: 16 amino acids. Germline V gene sequence: CDR1 SNHLY, CDR2 FYNNEI. The germline V and J ends were trimmed by 3 bases and 4 bases, with 16 bases remaining between them. CDR3 DNA: TGTGCCAGCAGTGAGATCGCGGGCAGCGCATACAATGAGCAGTTCTTC. Translating gives CASSEIAGSAYNEQFF.

V gene TRBV20-1 combines with J gene TRBJ2-7, with D tentatively TRBD1 (5 bases). V was pared by 6 bases and J by 6 bases, with 18 bases between. Germline CDR1 reads DFQATT; CDR2 reads SNEGSKA (reference sequence). This CDR3 region has 13 residues. CDR3 nucleotide sequence: TGCAGTGCGACCTCCCCCCAGGGTACCGAGCAGTACTTC. As protein: CSATSPQGTEQYF.

This chain links TRBV5-1 with TRBJ2-5; D unclear. The CDR3 consists of 13 residues. Per the germline V gene, CDR1 is SGHRS and CDR2 is YFSETQ. V lost 0 bases to trimming and J lost 7 bases, with 10 bases between them. This CDR3 is CASSLETSGTQYF. In nucleotides, the CDR3 is TGCGCCAGCAGCTTGGAAACCTCAGGGACCCAGTACTTC.

Written as DNA, the CDR3 is TGCGCCAGCAGCTTGGGTAGCAGGATGAACACTGAAGCTTTCTTT. This translates into CASSLGSRMNTEAFF. The chain is built from TRBV5-1 and TRBJ1-1; no definite D call. Trimming pared 0 bases from V and 0 bases from J, leaving 9 bases between. The CDR3 runs to 15 residues. The germline V gene has CDR1 SGHRS and CDR2 YFSETQ.

J is TRBJ1-2 and V is TRBV9; a weak D match, TRBD1 (5 bases). This CDR3 is built from 13 residues. Trimming left V 0 bases short and J 6 bases short, with 9 bases between. Germline V CDR1 and CDR2: SGDLS, YYNGEE. CDR3 sequence reads: CASSVDWGNGYTF. CDR3 nucleotide sequence: TGTGCCAGCAGCGTAGACTGGGGGAATGGCTACACCTTC.

The rearrangement links TRBV19 to TRBJ2-7, with 9 bases matching TRBD1. Looked up from germline, CDR1 is LNHDA and CDR2 is SQIVND (reference sequence). The CDR3 is 16 amino acids. With 6 bases clipped from V and 5 bases from J, the junction kept 14 bases outside the gene matches. CDR3 sequence: CASSRTTWTGVHEQYF. For the CDR3, the DNA is TGTGCCAGTAGCCGTACAACCTGGACAGGGGTCCACGAGCAGTACTTC. Using reference TRBV19 and TRBJ2-7 for the parts outside the CDR3, the full variable domain is DGGITQSPKYLFRKEGQNVTLSCEQNLNHDAMYWYRQDPGQGLRLIYYSQIVNDFQKGDIAEGYSVSREKKESFPLTVTSAQKNPTAFYLCASSRTTWTGVHEQYFGPGTRLTVT.